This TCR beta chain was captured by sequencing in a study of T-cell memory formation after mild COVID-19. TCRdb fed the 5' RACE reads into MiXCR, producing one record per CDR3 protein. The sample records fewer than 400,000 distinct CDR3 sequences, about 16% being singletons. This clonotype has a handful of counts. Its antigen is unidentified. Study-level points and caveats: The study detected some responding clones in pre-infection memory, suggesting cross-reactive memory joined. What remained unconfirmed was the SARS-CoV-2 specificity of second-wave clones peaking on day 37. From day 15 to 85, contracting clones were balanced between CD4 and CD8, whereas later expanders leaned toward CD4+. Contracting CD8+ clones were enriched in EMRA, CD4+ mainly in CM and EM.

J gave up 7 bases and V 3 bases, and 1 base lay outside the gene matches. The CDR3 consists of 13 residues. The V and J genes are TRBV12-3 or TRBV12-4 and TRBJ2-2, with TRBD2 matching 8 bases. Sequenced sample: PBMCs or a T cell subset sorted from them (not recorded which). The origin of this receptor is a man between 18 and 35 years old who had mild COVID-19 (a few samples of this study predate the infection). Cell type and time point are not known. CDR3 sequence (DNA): TGTGCCAGCAGTTTTGGGACTAGCGGGGAGCTGTTTTTT. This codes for CASSFGTSGELFF.